Presented here are 23 T cell receptor beta chains from one specimen sequenced in a study of prognosis after radiotherapy for stage I lung cancer. Genomic DNA yielded TCR beta CDR3, amplified by two-round multiplex PCR. Gene-specific TRBV and TRBJ primers were used in PCR round one. TCRdb re-derived calls from the multiplex PCR reads in MiXCR, one entry per CDR3 protein. The top ten clones hold 32% of a sample with 15,000 to 20,000 distinct CDR3 sequences, 45% to 50% of them seen once. The source material was PBMCs, sampled before or after stereotactic body radiation therapy (not recorded which). The receptor source for this set is a donor aged 50 or older with non-small cell lung cancer.

There are many counts of this clonotype. The chain links TRBV7-9 to TRBJ1-2, with no clear D. This CDR3 comprises 14 residues. V lost 5 bases and J lost 2, with 12 bases in between. Germline V gene sequence: CDR1 SEHNR, CDR2 FQNEAQ (reference sequence). For the CDR3, the DNA is TGTGCCAGCAGCCGCCATCCACACAACTATGGCTACACCTTC. Translation gives CASSRHPHNYGYTF.

About this clonotype: The junction differs from germline at one of its ends, possibly a read error. The V call is TRBV28, the J call TRBJ2-1; D is unresolved. The CDR3 totals 15 residues. The V gene's germline CDR1 is MDHEN and CDR2 SYDVKM. Written as DNA, the CDR3 is TGTGCCATCAGTTTATCAGGTGTGTTCGGCAATGAGCAGTTCTTC. Translating it yields CAISLSGVFGNEQFF.

On this clonotype itself: A much larger clone differs by one base, so this may be a read error. The chain couples TRBV6-9 to TRBJ2-7; no clear D. The ends were cut back, 3 bases at V and 2 bases at J, with 17 bases in the middle. The germline V gene has CDR1 MNHGY and CDR2 SVAAGI. This CDR3 region has 16 residues. CDR3 residues: CASSYSFIGNTYEQYF. In nucleotides, the CDR3 is TGTGCCAGCAGTTACTCCTTTATCGGAAACACCTACGAGCAGTACTTC.

The CDR3 sequence is CASSRETSADTQYF. The CDR3 nucleotides are TGTGCCAGCAGCCGTGAGACTAGCGCAGATACGCAGTATTTT. The chain employs TRBV7-2 and TRBJ2-3; 8 positions agree with TRBD2. V was pared by 5 bases and J by 4 bases, with 5 bases of the junction left unmatched. Germline V lookup: CDR1 SGHTA, CDR2 FQGNSA. This CDR3 has 14 amino acids.

With regard to this clonotype: One base separates it from a far larger clone, so it is likely a read error. Here the CDR3 reads CAITREGRRYNEQFF. The DNA for the CDR3 is TGTGCCATCACCCGGGAGGGCCGGAGGTACAATGAGCAGTTCTTC. The rearrangement links TRBV6-4 to TRBJ2-1; 8 bases are shared with TRBD2. The CDR3 runs 15 residues. Per germline, CDR1 MRHNA and CDR2 SNTAGT. The ends lost 10 bases at V and 4 bases at J; junction bases unmatched: 12.

This rearrangement joins TRBV18 to TRBJ2-7, with D unclear. The CDR3 covers 12 residues. V gave up 3 bases and J gave up 3 bases, with 6 bases separating them. Germline CDR1 and CDR2: KGHSH and LQKENI. CDR3 in DNA: TGTGCCAGCTCACCCTCAAGCTACGAGCAGTACTTC. It yields the protein CASSPSSYEQYF.

Ten or more counts support this clonotype. This chain joins TRBV27 and TRBJ2-3; possible D gene TRBD2, 5 bases. With 4 bases removed from V and 0 bases from J, the gap between germline ends came to 5 bases. Per the germline V gene, CDR1 is MNHEY and CDR2 is SMNVEV (reference sequence). The CDR3 sequence is 13 residues long. CDR3 in amino acids: CASSSGSTDTQYF. The CDR3 DNA follows: TGTGCCAGCAGTTCGGGGAGCACAGATACGCAGTATTTT.

This clonotype has a count of ten or more. The chain couples TRBV27 to TRBJ2-7; TRBD2 matches 11 bases. CDR1 is MNHEY, CDR2 SMNVEV, per germline (reference sequence). CDR3 length: 13 amino acids. Trimming took 6 bases from V and 7 from J; bases not matched to a gene: 5. CDR3 residues: CASRFSGRGEQYF. The CDR3, as DNA: TGTGCCAGCAGATTTAGCGGGAGGGGGGAGCAGTACTTC.

Details on this clonotype: This sequence may be a read error, since a much larger clone differs from it by one base. The chain uses TRBV6-2 or TRBV6-3 and TRBJ2-5; D tentatively reads TRBD1 or TRBD2 (5 bases each). This CDR3 contains 10 residues. Per germline, CDR1 MNHEY and CDR2 SVGEGT. The germline V and J ends were trimmed by 10 bases and 4 bases, with 7 bases remaining between them. The CDR3 DNA reads as TGTGCCATCGGGACAGAGACCCAGTACTTC. Amino acid sequence: CAIGTETQYF.

Sample share makes this clonotype medium-sized. V is TRBV27 and J is TRBJ2-7; 7 bases line up with TRBD2. V trimming: 2 bases; J trimming: 2 bases; junction bases outside the gene matches: 3. The CDR3 sequence is 14 residues long. Germline V gives CDR1 MNHEY, CDR2 SMNVEV (reference sequence). DNA of the CDR3: TGTGCCAGCAGTTTAACGGGAGGCACCTACGAGCAGTACTTC. It encodes CASSLTGGTYEQYF.

A word on this clonotype: A read error is the likely source, as a far larger clone sits one nucleotide away. CDR3 loop: CAINMRGRYGYTF. The CDR3 nucleotides are TGTGCCATCAATATGAGGGGGCGCTATGGCTACACCTTC. The chain links TRBV10-3 to TRBJ1-2, with TRBD1 identical over 7 bases. Losses at the gene ends were 7 bases for V and 4 bases for J; bases not matched to a gene: 6. Germline V gives CDR1 ENHRY, CDR2 SYGVKD. This CDR3 contains 13 residues.

This clonotype is labeled medium-sized. This rearrangement joins TRBV7-6 to TRBJ2-1; the D is unclear. The V end was cut by 3 bases, the J end by 2 bases, with 8 bases between. Germline CDR1 SGHVS, CDR2 FNYEAQ. The CDR3 extends over 14 amino acids. The CDR3 DNA follows: TGTGCCAGCAGCTTGGGGTTAACCTACAATGAGCAGTTCTTC. Residues: CASSLGLTYNEQFF.

The sample holds many counts of this clonotype. A read error may be the cause here, since a much bigger clone is one base away. This rearrangement joins TRBV19 to TRBJ1-5; D is perhaps TRBD1 (5 bases). Between the trimmed V and J ends, which lost 2 bases and 9 bases, there was a span of 23 bases. CDR1 and CDR2 from the germline V gene are LNHDA and SQIVND (reference sequence). The CDR3 spans 17 residues. This CDR3 reads CASSITGPGTAGRPQHF. The DNA of the CDR3 is TGTGCCAGTAGTATAACAGGCCCCGGGACCGCAGGTCGGCCCCAGCATTTT.

As for this clonotype: This may stem from a read error, because a much larger clone lies one nucleotide away. This chain connects TRBV24-1 to TRBJ2-5, with TRBD1 identical over 8 bases. Germline V gene lookup returns CDR1 KGHDR and CDR2 SFDVKD. The J segment lost 4 bases and the V segment lost 10 bases, leaving 13 bases of the junction unmatched. The CDR3 spans 15 residues. This chain's CDR3 is CATNSGRGLGETQYF. The DNA of the CDR3 is TGTGCCACAAATTCGGGCAGGGGGCTCGGAGAGACCCAGTACTTC.

The chain couples TRBV5-6 to TRBJ2-3, with D possibly TRBD2 on 5 matching bases. Germline CDR1 reads SGHDT; CDR2 reads YYEEEE. The CDR3 has 15 residues. Trimming removed 0 bases from V and 3 bases from J, with 11 bases in between. The CDR3 nucleotides are TGTGCCAGCAGCTTGGATGCCCAGCGGACAGATACGCAGTATTTT. This translates into CASSLDAQRTDTQYF.

In this sample, this clonotype turned up many times. The V gene is TRBV11-2, the J gene TRBJ2-5; 8 bases fit TRBD2. The CDR3 is 15 amino acids. With V trimmed by 3 bases and J by 3 bases, 6 bases remained unmatched. Germline V gene data show CDR1 as SGHAT and CDR2 as FQNNGV. The CDR3 DNA is TGTGCCAGCAGCTTCTACCCGGGGGGGGAAGAGACCCAGTACTTC. Protein sequence: CASSFYPGGEETQYF.

The gene calls are TRBV7-2 and TRBJ2-2; TRBD1 is a possible D gene (6 bases). With 3 bases removed from V and 9 bases from J, the gap between germline ends came to 11 bases. Germline assignment: CDR1 SGHTA and CDR2 FQGNSA. The length of the CDR3 is 13 residues. This CDR3 is CASSFTGSRELFF. In nucleotides, the CDR3 is TGTGCCAGCAGCTTCACAGGGTCCCGGGAGCTGTTTTTT.

In regard to this clonotype: A much more abundant neighbour one base away suggests this may be a read error. The chain joins TRBV5-1 to TRBJ2-5; a possible D gene is TRBD2 (5 bases). The V and J ends lost 2 bases and 7 bases respectively, with 18 bases between them. Germline loops: CDR1 SGHRS, CDR2 YFSETQ. The CDR3 extends over 15 amino acids. The CDR3: CASSFEGPPEGTQYF. CDR3 DNA sequence: TGCGCCAGCAGCTTTGAAGGCCCCCCAGAGGGGACCCAGTACTTC.

In this sample, this clonotype turned up many times. The chain couples TRBV3-1 to TRBJ2-6, with D possibly being TRBD1 (5 bases). The CDR3 runs to 18 residues. Per the germline V gene, CDR1 is LGHDT and CDR2 is YNNKEL (reference sequence). Trimming cost V 0 bases and J 3 bases, with 15 bases left between them. Here the CDR3 DNA reads TGTGCCAGCAGCCAAGAAAACGGCAGGGCGGTTGGGGCCAACGTCCTGACTTTC. Protein product: CASSQENGRAVGANVLTF.

This clonotype is medium-sized by share. The chain combines TRBV20-1 with TRBJ1-5, with D hard to call. V was clipped by 1 base and J by 2 bases, with 15 bases between them. The CDR3 is made up of 16 amino acids. Germline CDR1 and CDR2: DFQATT and SNEGSKA (reference sequence). DNA for the CDR3: TGCAGTGCTAGAGCCCCAGGAGGGTTTGGCAATCAGCCCCAGCATTTT. Encoded protein: CSARAPGGFGNQPQHF.

This clonotype has just a few counts. The V gene is TRBV29-1, the J gene TRBJ2-5; D perhaps matches TRBD1 (5 bases). Trimming removed 4 bases at V and 2 bases at J, with 17 bases between. CDR1 is SQVTM and CDR2 is ANQGSEA in the germline V gene. The CDR3 consists of 15 residues. This CDR3 is CSVVVGASTQETQYF. The CDR3 region has the DNA TGCAGCGTTGTAGTAGGGGCCTCAACTCAAGAGACCCAGTACTTC.

Only one count was recorded for this clonotype. Relative to the germline gene, one junction end is altered; a read error may explain this. J is TRBJ2-5 and V is TRBV7-6; D is unclear. CDR1 and CDR2 from the germline V gene are SGHVS and FNYEAQ. The CDR3 extends over 13 amino acids. The CDR3 loop reads CASSLDPQENQYF. The CDR3, as DNA: TGTGCCAGCAGCTTAGATCCACAAGAGAACCAGTACTTC.

This clonotype was seen ten or more times. This sequence joins TRBV15 and TRBJ2-5; D remains unclear. With 0 bases removed from V and 2 bases from J, the gap between germline ends came to 4 bases. The germline V gene has CDR1 LNHNV and CDR2 YYDKDF (reference sequence). CDR3 length: 13 amino acids. The CDR3 protein is CATSRDRQETQYF. The CDR3 DNA sequence: TGTGCCACCAGCAGAGACAGGCAAGAGACCCAGTACTTC.